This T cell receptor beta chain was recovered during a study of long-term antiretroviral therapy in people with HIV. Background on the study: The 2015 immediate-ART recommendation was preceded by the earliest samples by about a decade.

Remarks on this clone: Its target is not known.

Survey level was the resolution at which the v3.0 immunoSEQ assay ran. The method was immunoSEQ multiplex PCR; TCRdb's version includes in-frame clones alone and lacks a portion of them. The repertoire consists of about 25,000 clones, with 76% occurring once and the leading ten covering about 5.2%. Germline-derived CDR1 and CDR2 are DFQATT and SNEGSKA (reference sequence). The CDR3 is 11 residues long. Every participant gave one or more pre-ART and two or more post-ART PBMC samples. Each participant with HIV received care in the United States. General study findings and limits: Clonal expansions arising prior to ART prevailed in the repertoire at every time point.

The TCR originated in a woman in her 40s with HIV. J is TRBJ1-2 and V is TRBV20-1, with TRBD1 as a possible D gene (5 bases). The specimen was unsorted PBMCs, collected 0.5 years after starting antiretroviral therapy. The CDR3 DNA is TGCAGGATGGAGGGGAACTATGGCTACACCTTC. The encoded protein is CRMEGNYGYTF.